These 14 T cell receptor beta chains share one sample of origin, sequenced in a study of T cells in Graves' hyperthyroidism and ophthalmopathy. It was RNA transcripts that yielded the amplified TCR beta CDR3 regions. A first-round RT-PCR of the TCR CDR3 used the HTBI primer set. MiXCR was run by TCRdb on the multiplex PCR reads, yielding one entry per CDR3 protein. Here the sample spans about 660,000 distinct CDR3 sequences, 40% to 55% being singletons. The sequenced sample consisted of peripheral blood or thyroid tissue (not recorded which). The receptors shown here come from an adult man with Graves' disease, either hyperthyroidism or ophthalmopathy (not recorded which).

J is TRBJ2-5 and V is TRBV6-5, with 8 positions matching TRBD2. The CDR3 sequence is 15 residues long. From germline, CDR1 is MNHEY and CDR2 SVGAGI. V dropped 5 bases and J dropped 4; count of bases not matched to a gene: 9. The CDR3 DNA follows: TGTGCCAGCAGTGAGTTAGCGGGGTACCCAGAGACCCAGTACTTC. It encodes CASSELAGYPETQYF.

The gene calls are TRBV25-1 and TRBJ1-1, with D possibly TRBD1 on 5 matching bases. CDR1 and CDR2 from the germline V gene are MGHDK and SYGVNS. V lost 9 bases to trimming and J lost 2 bases, with 13 bases between them. The CDR3 consists of 13 residues. CDR3 loop: CASRARENTEAFF. The CDR3 region has the DNA TGTGCCAGTAGGGCCAGGGAAAACACTGAAGCTTTCTTT.

This clonotype was counted a single time. This chain connects TRBV5-1 to TRBJ1-3; 9 nucleotides line up with TRBD1. J was trimmed by 0 bases and V by 4 bases; bases with no gene match: 2. The CDR3 contains 15 residues. In germline, CDR1 is SGHRS, CDR2 YFSETQ. Written as DNA, the CDR3 is TGCGCCAGCAGCCACAGGGGGCCCTCTGGAAACACCATATATTTT. Encoded protein: CASSHRGPSGNTIYF.

This clonotype came up many times. The chain employs TRBV7-8 and TRBJ1-3; D unclear. The V gene's germline CDR1 is SGHVS and CDR2 FQNEAQ. This CDR3 is 12 amino acids long. The ends were cut back, 2 bases at V and 9 bases at J, with 8 bases in the middle. The CDR3 DNA reads as TGTGCCAGCAGCTTACGTTCGGGCACCATATATTTT. Its protein product is CASSLRSGTIYF.

This clonotype was detected a few times. The chain carries TRBV5-1 and TRBJ2-7; 11 bases map to TRBD2. The CDR3 extends over 17 amino acids. V shed 0 bases, J shed 2 bases, and the junction held 7 bases outside the gene matches. Germline V lookup: CDR1 SGHRS, CDR2 YFSETQ. CDR3 coding DNA: TGCGCCAGCAGCTTGGCGTCTAGCGGGAGGCATGCCTACGAGCAGTACTTC. Protein sequence: CASSLASSGRHAYEQYF.

CDR3 sequence: CASSVYRGHYEQYF. CDR3 in DNA: TGTGCCAGCAGTGTCTACAGGGGTCACTACGAGCAGTACTTC. V gene TRBV6-1 combines with J gene TRBJ2-7; 7 positions match TRBD1. The CDR3 loop spans 14 amino acids. CDR1 and CDR2 from the germline V gene are MNHNS and SASEGT. Germline trimming cut 4 bases from V and 3 bases from J; bases unmatched to any gene: 6.

This clonotype was found a few times. The V gene is TRBV7-9, the J gene TRBJ2-7, with D unresolved. This CDR3 has 14 residues. CDR1 and CDR2 from the germline V gene are SEHNR and FQNEAQ (reference sequence). With 1 base removed from V and 3 bases from J, the gap between germline ends came to 10 bases. The CDR3, as DNA: TGTGCCAGCAGCTTAGGGCTAGATCACTACGAGCAGTACTTC. Translation gives CASSLGLDHYEQYF.

This clonotype was counted many times. The chain carries TRBV29-1 and TRBJ2-5; D is perhaps TRBD1 (6 bases). The V gene's germline CDR1 is SQVTM and CDR2 ANQGSEA. Trimming pared 7 bases from V and 5 bases from J, leaving 20 bases between. The CDR3 is 14 amino acids. Here the CDR3 DNA reads TGCAGCGGGGACAAAGATGGGGGCAGGGAGACCCAGTACTTC. It is translated as CSGDKDGGRETQYF.

The genes are TRBV14 and TRBJ2-7; D is perhaps TRBD2 (5 bases). Germline V gene data show CDR1 as SGHDN and CDR2 as FVKESK. CDR3 length equals 15 residues. Trimming left V 4 bases short and J 2 bases short, with 15 bases between. The CDR3 loop reads CASSRSPADAYEQYF. DNA for the CDR3: TGTGCCAGCAGCCGTTCCCCAGCGGATGCCTACGAGCAGTACTTC.

This clonotype was seen a few times. V gene TRBV11-2 combines with J gene TRBJ2-7, with D maybe TRBD1 (5 bases). CDR3 size: 14 residues. Germline CDR1 SGHAT, CDR2 FQNNGV. Trimming took 8 bases from V and 0 from J, leaving 14 bases between them. This CDR3 is CASALGDSSYEQYF. CDR3 sequence (DNA): TGTGCCAGCGCCCTTGGAGACAGCTCCTACGAGCAGTACTTC.

The chain joins TRBV5-1 to TRBJ1-6, with D perhaps TRBD1 (6 bases). The length of the CDR3 is 14 residues. The V gene lost 4 bases and the J gene lost 7 bases, with 12 bases spanning the gap. Germline CDR1 reads SGHRS; CDR2 reads YFSETQ. CDR3 bases: TGCGCCAGCAGCAGAGCCCAGGGGAATTCACCCCTCCACTTT. This encodes CASSRAQGNSPLHF.

This clonotype has a handful of counts. The gene calls are TRBV5-1 and TRBJ1-1, with a possible D match to TRBD1 (6 bases). This CDR3 is 13 amino acids long. Looked up from germline, CDR1 is SGHRS and CDR2 is YFSETQ. V lost 4 bases and J lost 7, with 14 bases in between. DNA for the CDR3: TGCGCCAGCAGCGGGCAGGGGCTGAGTGAAGCTTTCTTT. Translating it yields CASSGQGLSEAFF.

This clonotype was picked up many times. The chain has TRBV10-3 and TRBJ1-1; tentatively, D is TRBD1 (5 bases). With 7 bases removed from V and 3 bases from J, the gap between germline ends came to 12 bases. This CDR3 is 13 amino acids long. Germline loops: CDR1 ENHRY, CDR2 SYGVKD. CDR3 amino acids: CAIMGGIDTEAFF. The CDR3 bases are TGTGCCATCATGGGGGGTATCGACACTGAAGCTTTCTTT.

This clonotype appeared a few times. V gene TRBV10-3 combines with J gene TRBJ2-5; the match to TRBD2 covers 13 bases. Germline assignment: CDR1 ENHRY and CDR2 SYGVKD. V was clipped by 5 bases and J by 0 bases; unmatched bases: 9. The CDR3 totals 18 residues. DNA for the CDR3: TGTGCCATCAGTCAACCGGGACTAGCGGGGCCGTACCAAGAGACCCAGTACTTC. It codes for CAISQPGLAGPYQETQYF.